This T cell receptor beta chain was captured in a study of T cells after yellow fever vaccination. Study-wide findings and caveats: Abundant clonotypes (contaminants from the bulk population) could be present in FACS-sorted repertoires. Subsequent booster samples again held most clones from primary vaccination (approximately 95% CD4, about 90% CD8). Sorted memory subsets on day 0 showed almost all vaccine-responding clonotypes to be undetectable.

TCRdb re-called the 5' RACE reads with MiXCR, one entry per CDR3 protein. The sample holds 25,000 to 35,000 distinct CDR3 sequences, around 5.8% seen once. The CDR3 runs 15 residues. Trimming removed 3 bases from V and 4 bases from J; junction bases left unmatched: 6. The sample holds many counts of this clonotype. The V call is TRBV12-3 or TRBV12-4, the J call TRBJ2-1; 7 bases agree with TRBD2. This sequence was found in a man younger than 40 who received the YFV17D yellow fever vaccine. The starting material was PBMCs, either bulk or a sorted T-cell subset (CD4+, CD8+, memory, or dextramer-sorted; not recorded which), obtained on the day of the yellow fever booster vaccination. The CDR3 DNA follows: TGTGCCAGCAGTTTCGGGTGGGGGGGGTACAATGAGCAGTTCTTC. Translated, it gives CASSFGWGGYNEQFF.